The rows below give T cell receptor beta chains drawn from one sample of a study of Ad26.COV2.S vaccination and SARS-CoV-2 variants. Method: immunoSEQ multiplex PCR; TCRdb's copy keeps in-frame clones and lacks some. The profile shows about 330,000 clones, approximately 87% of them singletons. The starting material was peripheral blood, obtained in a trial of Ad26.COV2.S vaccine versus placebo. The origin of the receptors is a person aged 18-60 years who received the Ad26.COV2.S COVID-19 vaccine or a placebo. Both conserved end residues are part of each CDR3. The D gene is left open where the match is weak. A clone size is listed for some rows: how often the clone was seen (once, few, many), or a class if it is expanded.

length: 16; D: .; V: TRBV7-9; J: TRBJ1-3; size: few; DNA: TGTGCCAGCAGCTTAGTAGTGGTGGGGTCCGGAAACACCATATATTTT; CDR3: CASSLVVVGSGNTIYF
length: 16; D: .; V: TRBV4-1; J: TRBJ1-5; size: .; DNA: TGCGCCAGCAGCCAAGGCGGGACCTCTTTCAATCAGCCCCAGCATTTT; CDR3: CASSQGGTSFNQPQHF
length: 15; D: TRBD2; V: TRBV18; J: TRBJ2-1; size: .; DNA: TGTGCCAGCTCAACGATAGCGGGAGGATACAATGAGCAGTTCTTC; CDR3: CASSTIAGGYNEQFF
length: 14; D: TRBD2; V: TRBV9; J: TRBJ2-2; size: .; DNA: TGTGCCAGCAGCGTTAGGTCGGGGGGCGGGGAGCTGTTTTTT; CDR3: CASSVRSGGGELFF
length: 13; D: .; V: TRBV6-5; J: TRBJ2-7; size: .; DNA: TGTGCCAGCAGTTACTCAAGGGCCTACGAGCAGTACTTC; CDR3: CASSYSRAYEQYF
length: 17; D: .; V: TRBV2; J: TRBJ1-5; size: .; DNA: TGTGCCAGCAGTGAAGTTAGAGGAGTTATCCCCAATCAGCCCCAGCATTTT; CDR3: CASSEVRGVIPNQPQHF
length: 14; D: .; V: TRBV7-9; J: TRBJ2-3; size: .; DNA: TGTGCCAGCAGCTTAGGGGGGCCCCTAGATACGCAGTATTTT; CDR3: CASSLGGPLDTQYF
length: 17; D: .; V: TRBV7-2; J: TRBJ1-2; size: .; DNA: TGTGCCAGCAGCTTAGATAGGGCAGGGGCAGGAATCTATGGCTACACCTTC; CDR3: CASSLDRAGAGIYGYTF
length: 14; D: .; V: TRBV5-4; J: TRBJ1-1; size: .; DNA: TGTGCCAGCAGCTTCGGACAGACGAACACTGAAGCTTTCTTT; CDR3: CASSFGQTNTEAFF
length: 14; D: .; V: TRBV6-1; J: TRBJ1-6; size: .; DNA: TGTGCCAGCAGTGAAGTCGGGTATAATTCACCCCTCCACTTT; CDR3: CASSEVGYNSPLHF
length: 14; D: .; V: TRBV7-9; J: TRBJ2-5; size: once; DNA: TGTGCCAGCGAGCAGGGAGGGGGCCAAGAGACCCAGTACTTC; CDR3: CASEQGGGQETQYF